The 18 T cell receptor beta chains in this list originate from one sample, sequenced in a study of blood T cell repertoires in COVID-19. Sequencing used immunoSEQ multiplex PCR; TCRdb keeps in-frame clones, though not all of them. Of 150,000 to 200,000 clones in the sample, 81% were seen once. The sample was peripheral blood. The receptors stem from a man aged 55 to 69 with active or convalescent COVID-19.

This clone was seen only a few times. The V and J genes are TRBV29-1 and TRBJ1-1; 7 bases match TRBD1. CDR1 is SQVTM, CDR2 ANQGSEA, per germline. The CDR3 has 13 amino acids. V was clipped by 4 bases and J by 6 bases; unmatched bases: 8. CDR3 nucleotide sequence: TGCAGCGTTGGGCACAGGGGCGGCGCTGAAGCTTTCTTT. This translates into CSVGHRGGAEAFF.

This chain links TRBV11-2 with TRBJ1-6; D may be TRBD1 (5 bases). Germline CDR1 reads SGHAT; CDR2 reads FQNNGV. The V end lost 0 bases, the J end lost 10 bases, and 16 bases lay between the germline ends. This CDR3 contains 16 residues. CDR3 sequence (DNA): TGTGCCAGCAGCTTAGATCGGGCCAGACGGGGGTCACCCCTCCACTTT. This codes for CASSLDRARRGSPLHF.

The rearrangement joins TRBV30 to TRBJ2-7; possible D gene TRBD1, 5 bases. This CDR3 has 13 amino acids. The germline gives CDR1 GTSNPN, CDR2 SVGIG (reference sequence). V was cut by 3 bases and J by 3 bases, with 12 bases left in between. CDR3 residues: CAWRGTRGYEQYF. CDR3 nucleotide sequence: TGTGCCTGGAGAGGTACAAGGGGCTACGAGCAGTACTTC.

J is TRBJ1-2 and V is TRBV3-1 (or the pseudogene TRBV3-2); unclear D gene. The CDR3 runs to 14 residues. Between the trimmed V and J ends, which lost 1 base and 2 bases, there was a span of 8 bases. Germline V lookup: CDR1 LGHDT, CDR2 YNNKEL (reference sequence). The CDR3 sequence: CASSQGLRNYGYTF. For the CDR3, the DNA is TGTGCCAGCAGCCAAGGTCTACGGAACTATGGCTACACCTTC.

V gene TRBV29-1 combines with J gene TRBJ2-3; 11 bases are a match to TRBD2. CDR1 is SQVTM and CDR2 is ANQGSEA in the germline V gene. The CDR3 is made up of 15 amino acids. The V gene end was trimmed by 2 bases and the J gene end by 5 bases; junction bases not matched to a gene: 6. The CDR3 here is CSVEIAGGPRDTQYF. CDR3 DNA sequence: TGCAGCGTTGAAATAGCGGGGGGGCCTAGAGATACGCAGTATTTT.

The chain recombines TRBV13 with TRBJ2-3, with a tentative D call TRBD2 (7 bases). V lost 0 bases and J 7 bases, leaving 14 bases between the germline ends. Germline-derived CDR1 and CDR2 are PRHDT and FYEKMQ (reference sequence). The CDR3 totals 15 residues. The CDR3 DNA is TGTGCCAGCAGCTTAGGAGGGGGGGCCGTGAATACGCAGTATTTT. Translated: CASSLGGGAVNTQYF.

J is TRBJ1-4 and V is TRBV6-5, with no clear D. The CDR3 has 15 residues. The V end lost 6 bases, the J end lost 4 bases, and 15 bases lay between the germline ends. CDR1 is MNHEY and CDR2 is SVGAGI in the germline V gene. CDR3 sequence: CASSLGGIVNEKLFF. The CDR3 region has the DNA TGTGCCAGCAGCCTCGGAGGGATTGTTAATGAAAAACTGTTTTTT.

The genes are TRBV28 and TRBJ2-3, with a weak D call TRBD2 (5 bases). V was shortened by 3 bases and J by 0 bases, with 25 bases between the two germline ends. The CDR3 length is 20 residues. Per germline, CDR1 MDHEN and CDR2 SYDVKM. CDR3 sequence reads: CASSFALFEGDRSSTDTQYF. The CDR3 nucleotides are TGTGCCAGCAGTTTCGCATTGTTTGAGGGAGATCGGTCTAGCACAGATACGCAGTATTTT.

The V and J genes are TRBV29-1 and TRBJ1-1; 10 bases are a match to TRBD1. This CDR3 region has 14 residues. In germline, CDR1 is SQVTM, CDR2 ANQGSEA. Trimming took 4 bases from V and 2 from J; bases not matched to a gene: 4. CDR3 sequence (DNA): TGCAGCGTTGGGGGGGACAGGGGAAACACTGAAGCTTTCTTT. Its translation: CSVGGDRGNTEAFF.

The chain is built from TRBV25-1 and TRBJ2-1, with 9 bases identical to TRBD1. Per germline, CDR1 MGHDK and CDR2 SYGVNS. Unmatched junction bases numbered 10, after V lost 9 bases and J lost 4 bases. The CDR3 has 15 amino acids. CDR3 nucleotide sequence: TGTGCCAGTAGTAGACAGGGGGGGCAATACAATGAGCAGTTCTTC. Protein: CASSRQGGQYNEQFF.

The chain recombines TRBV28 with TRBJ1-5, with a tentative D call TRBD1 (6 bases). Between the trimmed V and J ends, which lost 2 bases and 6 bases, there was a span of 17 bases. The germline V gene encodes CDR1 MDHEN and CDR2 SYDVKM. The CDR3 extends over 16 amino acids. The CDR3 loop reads CASSLGGGQLLQPQHF. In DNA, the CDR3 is TGTGCCAGCAGTTTAGGCGGGGGGCAGCTCCTTCAGCCCCAGCATTTT.

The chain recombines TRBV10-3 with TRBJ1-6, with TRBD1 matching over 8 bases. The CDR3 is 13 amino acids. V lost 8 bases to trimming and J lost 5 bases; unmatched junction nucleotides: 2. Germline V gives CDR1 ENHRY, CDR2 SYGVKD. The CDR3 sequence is CAIRTGNNSPLHF. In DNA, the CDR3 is TGTGCCATCCGGACAGGGAATAATTCACCCCTCCACTTT.

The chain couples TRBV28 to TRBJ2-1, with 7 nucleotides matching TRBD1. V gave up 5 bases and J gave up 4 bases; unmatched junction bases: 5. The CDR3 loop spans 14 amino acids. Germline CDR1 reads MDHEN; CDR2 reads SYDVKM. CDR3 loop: CASSPGTAYNEQFF. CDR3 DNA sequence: TGTGCCAGCAGTCCCGGGACAGCTTACAATGAGCAGTTCTTC. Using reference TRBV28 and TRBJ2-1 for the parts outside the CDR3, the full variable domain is DVKVTQSSRYLVKRTGEKVFLECVQDMDHENMFWYRQDPGLGLRLIYFSYDVKMKEKGDIPEGYSVSREKKERFSLILESASTNQTSMYLCASSPGTAYNEQFFGPGTRLTVL.

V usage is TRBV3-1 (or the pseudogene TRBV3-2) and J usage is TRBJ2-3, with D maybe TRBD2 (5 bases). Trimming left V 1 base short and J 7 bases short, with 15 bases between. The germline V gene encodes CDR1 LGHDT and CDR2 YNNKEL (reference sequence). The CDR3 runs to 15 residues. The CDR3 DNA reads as TGTGCCAGCAGCCAAGCAGGACTCCTCCAAAATACGCAGTATTTT. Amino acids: CASSQAGLLQNTQYF.

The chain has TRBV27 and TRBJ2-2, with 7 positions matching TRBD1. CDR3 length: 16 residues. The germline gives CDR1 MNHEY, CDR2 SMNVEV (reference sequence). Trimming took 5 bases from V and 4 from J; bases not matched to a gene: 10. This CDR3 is CASSASGTAFTGELFF. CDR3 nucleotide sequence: TGTGCCAGCAGTGCATCCGGGACAGCCTTCACCGGGGAGCTGTTTTTT.

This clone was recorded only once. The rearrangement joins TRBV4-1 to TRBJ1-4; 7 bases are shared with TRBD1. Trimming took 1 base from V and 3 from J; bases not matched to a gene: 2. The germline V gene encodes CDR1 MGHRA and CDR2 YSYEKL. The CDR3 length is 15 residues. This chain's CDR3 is CASSQGQGPNEKLFF. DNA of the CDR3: TGCGCCAGCAGCCAAGGACAGGGACCTAATGAAAAACTGTTTTTT.

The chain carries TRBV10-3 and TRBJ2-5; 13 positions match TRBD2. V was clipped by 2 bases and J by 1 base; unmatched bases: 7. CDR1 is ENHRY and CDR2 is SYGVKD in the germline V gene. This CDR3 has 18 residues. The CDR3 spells CAISEPLGLAGLQETQYF. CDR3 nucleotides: TGTGCCATCAGTGAGCCGCTGGGACTAGCGGGACTCCAAGAGACCCAGTACTTC.

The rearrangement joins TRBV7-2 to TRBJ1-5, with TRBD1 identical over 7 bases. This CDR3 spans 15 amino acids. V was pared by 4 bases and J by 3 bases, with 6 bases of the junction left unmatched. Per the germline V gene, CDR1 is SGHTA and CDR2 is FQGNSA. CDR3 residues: CASSYITGANQPQHF. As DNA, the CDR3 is TGTGCCAGCAGCTATATAACAGGGGCCAATCAGCCCCAGCATTTT.